This T cell receptor beta chain stems from a study of Graves' ophthalmopathy and Graves' hyperthyroidism (dated by TCRdb to the late 2010s). Background for the entire study: Stable hyperthyroidism was defined as no progression to ophthalmopathy within 18 months of follow-up. Following sampling, methimazole starting at 30 mg daily was administered to hyperthyroidism patients, and high-dose intravenous methylprednisolone was administered to ophthalmopathy patients. The independent validation cohort included 18 to 20 hyperthyroidism patients plus 17 patients who later progressed from hyperthyroidism to ophthalmopathy. In total, over 130 blood samples were TCR-sequenced: around 42 ophthalmopathy, 80 or so hyperthyroidism and approximately 17 hyperthyroidism-to-ophthalmopathy patients. A discovery set of 100 patients (roughly 43 ophthalmopathy, under 65 stable hyperthyroidism) was enrolled to explore V-J signatures distinguishing ophthalmopathy from hyperthyroidism. In more than five hyperthyroidism patients, T-cell repertoires of thyroid tissue and blood were compared. TCR beta repertoire signatures were used to distinguish Graves' ophthalmopathy from Graves' hyperthyroidism and to predict progression to ophthalmopathy. Overall results and qualifications from the work: In cross-validation, the 13-signature model distinguished ophthalmopathy from stable hyperthyroidism with about 89% sensitivity and about 81% specificity, while in the test set the corresponding values were about 79% and 69%. No statistical method was used to set the sample size in advance, and the investigators knew which group each participant was assigned to. In validation, the model predicted ophthalmopathy progression with about 71% sensitivity and roughly 72% specificity; 12 predicted patients were CT-confirmed with GO in a median of about 6.1 months. Most expanded thyroid clonotypes with a frequency above 0.001 also appeared in blood, which suggests that blood repertoires may reflect the immune response in the thyroid.

For repertoire sequencing, TCR beta CDR3 regions were amplified from RNA transcripts. A first-round RT-PCR used HTBI primers with the Qiagen OneStep RT-PCR kit, followed by a second-round multiplex PCR, size selection and purification. The libraries underwent paired-end sequencing with 100 bp reads on an Illumina HiSeq2000. The paper's processing steps were these. Reads were processed with SOAPnuke, discarding reads with adapters, uncalled bases, mean Phred below 15, or no exact constant-primer or identifier match. High-quality paired reads were merged with COPE v1.2.5. Unique nucleotide sequences were defined as clonotypes and aligned to IMGT TRB V, D and J references using MiTCR v1.1. Analysis was restricted to V-J combinations with a frequency above 0.0001, which covered 98% to 99.2% of repertoires. For each V-J combination, a TCR clonal expansion and chaos score was defined as F50 clonal expansion divided by the chaos observed in the TCRdist matrix. Welch's t-statistics and random forest were used to reduce the features to about a dozen V-J combinations, which were then used as input to a naive Bayes classifier. Thyroid-blood repertoire similarity was quantified with the Morisita-Horn index. TCRdb reworked the public reads: Q25 trimming with fastp, MiXCR clone assembly, productive beta chains retained. Each CDR3 protein appears once, grouped with its most common genes and DNA. TCRdb's processing, not the authors' own work, is the source of the V and J calls. This sample gives 450,000 to 600,000 distinct CDR3 sequences in total; just under 40% of them show up just once. The top ten constitute about 4.1% of the sample.

A note on this clonotype: It has no known antigen specificity. No base qualities exist here, and no much larger clone lies one base off it.

Hyperthyroidism patients were newly diagnosed, were aged 18 to 65 years, and had a disease duration under 2 months. Anyone with other autoimmune diseases, uncontrolled infections, pregnancy or lactation was excluded from the study. Clinical symptoms, serum thyroxine, TRAb, thyroid ultrasound and orbital computed tomography were used for diagnosis. Total RNA was extracted using Trizol reagent, and RNA quality was checked on an Agilent 2100 Bioanalyzer. Sequencing was performed on peripheral blood or thyroid tissue (not recorded which). The TCR sequence derives from an adult man with Graves' hyperthyroidism.

The CDR3 amino acid sequence is: CASSGTLYTDTQYF. The nucleotide sequence is TGCGCCAGCAGCGGGACCCTTTACACAGATACGCAGTATTTT. The chain couples TRBV5-1 to TRBJ2-3; the D call could be TRBD1 or TRBD2, with each sharing 5 bases. CDR1 SGHRS and CDR2 YFSETQ were looked up in the germline V gene. V and J are truncated by 4 bases and 2 bases respectively, leaving an intervening sequence of 11 bases. The CDR3 measures 14 amino acids from cysteine to phenylalanine. Here the CDR3 DNA is all that survives: 42 bases in frame from base 1.